This T cell receptor beta chain was sequenced during a study of blood T cell repertoires in COVID-19 (dated by TCRdb to 2019 to 2021). With respect to the entire study: Collaborator samples came from the United States, Italy and Spain and covered acute and convalescent phases of COVID-19. The material from the prospective study consisted of cDNA or gDNA derived from T cells, B-cell-depleted T cells, or PBMCs. Deeply sampled blood TCRbeta repertoires from subjects exposed to, actively infected with, or recovered from COVID-19 were included in the dataset. The repertoires were made available in a free public database intended to serve as a resource for research on the immune response to SARS-CoV-2. Samples were obtained from the ongoing ImmuneRACE study (first 160 participants) and from roughly 1,300 subjects provided by 6 global collaborators. A de-identified subject ID, COVID-19 status, age in years and sex were almost always included in the sample metadata. Where available, HLA class I and class II types were taken from metadata supplied by the sample provider and were not determined by assay-based typing.

A remark on this clone: Its antigen is currently not known. Base qualities are not provided; no much larger clone lies one nucleotide away.

Collaborating institutions collected whole blood in K2EDTA tubes following their own protocols. For TCRbeta analysis, collaborators shipped samples as frozen whole blood, isolated PBMCs, or DNA extracted from either of those sample types. Beyond this particular receptor, the publication reports: Clinical and demographic metadata were provided uncurated, with the amount varying by source and participant.

The immunoSEQ Assay, a bias-controlled multiplex PCR, was used to amplify TCRbeta CDR3 regions from genomic DNA. In the authors' own workflow: Within the assay, amplification of reference gene primers was used to estimate how many nucleated cells each sample contained. Sequence reads were collapsed and filtered to measure the absolute abundance of every unique TCRbeta CDR3 rearrangement. For each sample, productive Simpson clonality was calculated as the square root of Simpson's diversity index across productive rearrangements. The clones in this table, taken by TCRdb from immuneACCESS, are in-frame only. Not every clone is retained; where verified, under half of the shortfall comes from an unresolved V gene, and the cause of the rest is unknown. V and J calls and clone size are given by that table; D and trimming were obtained from the DNA. The sample records fewer than 70,000 clones, approximately 91% of which are singletons. Roughly 8% of the sample goes to the ten largest clones.

V is pared back by 1 base and J by 3 bases, with 9 bases lying between the germline termini. The CDR3 sequence holds 15 residues, the cysteine and phenylalanine included. Of all the DNA, just the CDR3 is kept, 45 bases in frame from base 1. Taken from the germline V gene, the CDR1 and CDR2 loops are SGHVS and FNYEAQ. This receptor was identified in a woman in her 70s with active COVID-19. Sequences were obtained from peripheral blood. Here the chain combines TRBV7-6 and TRBJ1-4; TRBD1 is perhaps the D gene, given 5 matching bases. The DNA sequence is given as TGTGCCAGCAGCTTAGGGGCAGGGTCTAATGAAAAACTGTTTTTT. This sequence encodes CASSLGAGSNEKLFF.